A selection of T cell receptor beta chains follows, all from one sample in a study of cytomegalovirus exposure and HLA in healthy donors. This table comes from immunoSEQ multiplex PCR, and its TCRdb copy is limited to in-frame clones, with some not included. Of 210,000 or so clones listed, around 89% were seen once; the top ten hold 0.95% to 1.1%. Sequences were obtained from PBMCs. The receptors here all came from a woman aged 18-35 years in good health and CMV-seronegative. Each CDR3 is given with its conserved first and last residue. The D gene is left open where the match is weak. Part of the rows lack a size; the others show once, few, many or a class for expanded clones.

TRBV5-4	14	TRBD2	TRBJ2-7	NA	CASSSSGGTYEQYF	TGTGCCAGCAGCTCTAGCGGGGGGACCTACGAGCAGTACTTC
TRBV29-1	10	NA	TRBJ1-1	NA	CSVEGVLTFF	TGCAGCGTTGAGGGAGTCTTGACTTTCTTT
TRBV11-2	13	NA	TRBJ2-7	NA	CASRLENRYEQYF	TGTGCCAGCAGATTGGAGAATCGGTACGAGCAGTACTTC
TRBV5-1	13	TRBD2	TRBJ2-3	NA	CASSLRLADTQYF	TGCGCCAGCAGCTTGCGACTAGCGGATACGCAGTATTTT
TRBV23-1	15	NA	TRBJ2-7	NA	CASIDQGFTYYEQYF	TGCGCCAGCATAGACCAGGGGTTTACCTACTACGAGCAGTACTTC
TRBV19	18	TRBD2	TRBJ2-1	NA	CASSPQGISGGAVGEQFF	TGTGCCAGTAGTCCTCAGGGTATTAGCGGGGGGGCTGTGGGTGAGCAGTTCTTC
TRBV29-1	13	TRBD2	TRBJ2-7	few	CSVEASGSFEQYF	TGCAGCGTTGAAGCTAGCGGGAGTTTCGAGCAGTACTTC
TRBV7-3	15	TRBD1	TRBJ2-5	NA	CASSPGGTGEKTQYF	TGTGCCAGCAGCCCTGGGGGGACAGGGGAAAAGACCCAGTACTTC
TRBV5-4	14	TRBD1	TRBJ1-1	NA	CASSYGTGITEAFF	TGTGCCAGCAGCTATGGGACAGGGATAACTGAAGCTTTCTTT
TRBV7-6	15	TRBD2	TRBJ2-3	NA	CASSSRSSGVQTQYF	TGTGCCAGCAGCTCACGTTCTAGCGGGGTCCAGACGCAGTATTTT
TRBV11-2	16	NA	TRBJ2-7	few	CASSFSRSLIAYEQYF	TGTGCCAGCAGCTTTAGTAGGAGTCTTATAGCCTACGAGCAGTACTTC
TRBV29-1	15	TRBD2	TRBJ2-1	NA	CSVFPRLAAINEQFF	TGCAGCGTCTTCCCTAGGCTAGCGGCCATCAATGAGCAGTTCTTC
TRBV19	15	TRBD1	TRBJ1-2	NA	CASSSPGTGNYGYTF	TGTGCCAGTAGTAGTCCCGGGACAGGTAACTATGGCTACACCTTC
TRBV27	14	NA	TRBJ1-1	NA	CASRNWGGSTGAFF	TGTGCCAGCCGTAACTGGGGAGGGTCGACCGGAGCTTTCTTT